The 18 T cell receptor beta chains below were found in one sample sequenced in a study of Graves' ophthalmopathy and Graves' hyperthyroidism. Researchers took RNA transcripts and amplified TCR beta CDR3 regions from them. Second-round multiplex PCR followed a first-round RT-PCR using HTBI primers. TCRdb fed the multiplex PCR reads into MiXCR, producing one record per CDR3 protein. The sample lists hundreds of thousands of distinct CDR3 sequences; just over 15% were seen once. The sample comprised peripheral blood. Source of these receptors: a young woman with stable Graves' hyperthyroidism.

This clonotype appeared many times. J is TRBJ1-5 and V is TRBV6-2 or TRBV6-3; 9 nucleotides align to TRBD1. The junction had 8 bases not matched to a gene; V was cut back by 4 bases and J by 7 bases. Germline values: CDR1 MNHEY, CDR2 SVGEGT. The length of the CDR3 is 15 residues. Written as DNA, the CDR3 is TGTGCCAGCAGTTGGAAACAGGGGGCAGGGCAGCCCCAGCATTTT. Translating it yields CASSWKQGAGQPQHF.

Ten or more counts support this clonotype. V is TRBV12-3 or TRBV12-4 and J is TRBJ1-2; 11 nucleotides match TRBD1. CDR3 length: 15 residues. Losses at the gene ends were 5 bases for V and 4 bases for J; bases not matched to a gene: 6. CDR3 in DNA: TGTGCCAGCAGTCGGACAGGGGGCGTCAGCTATGGCTACACCTTC. Translating gives CASSRTGGVSYGYTF.

At least ten counts were recorded for this clonotype. The V gene is TRBV20-1, the J gene TRBJ1-3; 7 nucleotides line up with TRBD1. V shed 4 bases, J shed 4 bases, and the junction held 4 bases outside the gene matches. Germline CDR1 and CDR2: DFQATT and SNEGSKA (reference sequence). This CDR3 contains 13 residues. CDR3 in DNA: TGCAGTGCTATGACAGGGTCGGGAAACACCATATATTTT. Encoded protein: CSAMTGSGNTIYF.

Concerning this clonotype: A read error may explain this, as a much larger clone is one base away. CDR3 protein: CSAPQTGGTETKYF. CDR3 bases: TGCAGTGCTCCTCAAACAGGGGGCACAGAGACCAAGTACTTC. V gene TRBV20-1 combines with J gene TRBJ2-5, with 9 bases identical to TRBD1. Germline V gene sequence: CDR1 DFQATT, CDR2 SNEGSKA (reference sequence). The CDR3 runs 14 residues.

This clonotype was counted ten times or more. The rearrangement joins TRBV12-3 or TRBV12-4 to TRBJ2-6; unclear D gene. The CDR3 sequence is 15 residues long. The ends were cut back, 3 bases at V and 4 bases at J, with 10 bases in the middle. In DNA, the CDR3 is TGTGCCAGCAGTTTTTCGTGGTCCGGGGCCAACGTCCTGACTTTC. Its protein is CASSFSWSGANVLTF.

This clonotype was counted ten times or more. The chain is built from TRBV4-1 and TRBJ2-7; maybe TRBD2 (5 bases). The CDR3 is made up of 16 amino acids. The germline V gene has CDR1 MGHRA and CDR2 YSYEKL. Trimming removed 1 base at V and 3 bases at J, with 16 bases between. CDR3 protein: CASSQAARERDYEQYF. In nucleotides, the CDR3 is TGCGCCAGCAGCCAAGCCGCCCGGGAAAGGGACTACGAGCAGTACTTC.

The genes are TRBV9 and TRBJ1-1; TRBD1 matches at 12 bases. From germline, CDR1 is SGDLS and CDR2 YYNGEE. V gave up 4 bases and J gave up 0 bases; unmatched junction bases: 10. CDR3 length equals 18 residues. CDR3 coding DNA: TGTGCCAGCAGCCCTCGACCGGGACAGGGGGCCATGAACACTGAAGCTTTCTTT. Protein: CASSPRPGQGAMNTEAFF.

V and J are TRBV28 and TRBJ2-5, with D perhaps TRBD2 (5 bases). CDR1 MDHEN and CDR2 SYDVKM come from the germline V gene. The ends were cut back, 6 bases at V and 0 bases at J, with 17 bases in the middle. The CDR3 extends over 16 amino acids. CDR3 in DNA: TGTGCCAGCAGCTGGAGGACTGAAAGAAACCAAGAGACCCAGTACTTC. Residues: CASSWRTERNQETQYF. The full variable domain, completed using reference TRBV28 and TRBJ2-5, is DVKVTQSSRYLVKRTGEKVFLECVQDMDHENMFWYRQDPGLGLRLIYFSYDVKMKEKGDIPEGYSVSREKKERFSLILESASTNQTSMYLCASSWRTERNQETQYFGPGTRLLVL.

This clonotype has ten or more counts. V and J are TRBV6-1 and TRBJ1-1; D is unresolved. Per germline, CDR1 MNHNS and CDR2 SASEGT. V was clipped by 3 bases and J by 4 bases, with 12 bases between them. The CDR3 is 14 residues long. This CDR3 reads CASSDHLSGTEAFF. DNA of the CDR3: TGTGCCAGCAGTGACCACTTATCGGGCACTGAAGCTTTCTTT.

In this sample, this clonotype turned up many times. This sequence joins TRBV6-1 and TRBJ2-4; no clear D gene. V was cut by 1 base and J by 8 bases, with 9 bases left in between. Germline V CDR1 and CDR2: MNHNS, SASEGT. This CDR3 region has 13 residues. The CDR3 protein is CASSEGIEDIQYF. The CDR3 nucleotides read TGTGCCAGCAGTGAAGGGATAGAGGACATTCAGTACTTC.

This clonotype has a count of ten or more. The rearrangement links TRBV28 to TRBJ1-5; no reliable D call. CDR1 and CDR2 (germline): MDHEN, SYDVKM. This CDR3 region has 15 residues. V was shortened by 6 bases and J by 0 bases, with 12 bases between the two germline ends. The CDR3 region has the DNA TGTGCCAGCAGATTTACATCTTATAGCAATCAGCCCCAGCATTTT. As protein: CASRFTSYSNQPQHF.

This clonotype was seen at least ten times. The rearrangement uses TRBV12-3 or TRBV12-4 and TRBJ1-6; D gene uncertain. The CDR3 totals 15 residues. V lost 2 bases and J lost 7, with 12 bases in between. CDR3 in amino acids: CASSLYGPENSPLHF. CDR3 in DNA: TGTGCCAGCAGTTTATACGGGCCCGAAAATTCACCCCTCCACTTT.

V is TRBV7-2 and J is TRBJ2-2; 7 bases match TRBD2. The germline gives CDR1 SGHTA, CDR2 FQGNSA. This CDR3 has 14 amino acids. V trimming: 5 bases; J trimming: 3 bases; junction bases outside the gene matches: 3. The CDR3 is CASSQGRDTGELFF. CDR3 sequence (DNA): TGTGCCAGCAGCCAAGGGAGGGACACCGGGGAGCTGTTTTTT.

In its sample, this clonotype was seen many times. The chain is built from TRBV25-1 and TRBJ1-5; D ambiguous. Trimming removed 1 base from V and 5 bases from J, with 9 bases in between. CDR3 length equals 14 residues. The germline V gene has CDR1 MGHDK and CDR2 SYGVNS. Here the CDR3 DNA reads TGTGCCAGCAGTGAATTGGGGATGCATCAGCCCCAGCATTTT. Amino acids: CASSELGMHQPQHF. Full variable domain (missing parts from reference TRBV25-1 and TRBJ1-5): EADIYQTPRYLVIGTGKKITLECSQTMGHDKMYWYQQDPGMELHLIHYSYGVNSTEKGDLSSESTVSRIRTEHFPLTLESARPSHTSQYLCASSELGMHQPQHFGDGTRLSIL.

This clonotype was observed at least ten times. The chain combines TRBV9 with TRBJ2-7; perhaps TRBD2 as D (5 bases). Germline-derived CDR1 and CDR2 are SGDLS and YYNGEE. The CDR3 consists of 14 residues. Between the trimmed V and J ends, which lost 3 bases and 9 bases, there was a span of 19 bases. DNA of the CDR3: TGTGCCAGCAGCGCGCGACCAGGACTTTATGGGCAGTACTTC. Translating it yields CASSARPGLYGQYF.

This clonotype was seen many times. The J gene is TRBJ1-1, the V gene TRBV15; D is undetermined. V was clipped by 0 bases and J by 1 base, with 9 bases between them. Per the germline V gene, CDR1 is LNHNV and CDR2 is YYDKDF (reference sequence). The CDR3 covers 15 residues. The CDR3 nucleotides are TGTGCCACCAGCAGAGAAGGCCCTGGGAACACTGAAGCTTTCTTT. Translated, it gives CATSREGPGNTEAFF.

This clonotype has a count of ten or more. The chain recombines TRBV12-3 or TRBV12-4 with TRBJ1-1, with no clear D. With 1 base removed from V and 0 bases from J, the gap between germline ends came to 6 bases. The CDR3 covers 14 residues. The CDR3 loop reads CASSLVNLNTEAFF. Here the CDR3 DNA reads TGTGCCAGCAGTTTAGTAAATCTGAACACTGAAGCTTTCTTT.

In its sample, this clonotype was seen many times. The V and J genes are TRBV10-3 and TRBJ1-5, with a tentative D call TRBD1 (5 bases). CDR1 is ENHRY and CDR2 is SYGVKD in the germline V gene. V lost 8 bases and J lost 3, with 8 bases in between. The CDR3 has 12 residues. The CDR3 DNA sequence: TGTGCCATCCGGGACGACAATCAGCCCCAGCATTTT. Protein product: CAIRDDNQPQHF.